This TCR beta chain was captured in a study of long-term antiretroviral therapy in people with HIV. Overall study findings and caveats: Among HIV repertoires, CDR3 length ranges were narrower than those of controls.

Researchers report immunoSEQ v3.0 was run at survey level. TCRdb's copy holds only in-frame clones and misses some; the assay was immunoSEQ multiplex PCR. This sample has about 30,000 clones, with approximately 94% found just once. The CDR3 has 16 amino acids. Germline V CDR1 and CDR2: LNHDA, SQIVND (reference sequence). V shed 5 bases and J shed 0 bases, with 13 bases lying between them. Concerning this clone: The antigen is undetermined.

The chain joins TRBV19 to TRBJ2-2, with a weak D call TRBD2 (7 bases). This sequence originates from a middle-aged man with HIV. Sequenced here: unsorted PBMCs, sampled 7.4 years after starting antiretroviral therapy. The CDR3 sequence: CASSVLGGANTGELFF. The CDR3 nucleotides read TGTGCCAGTAGTGTCTTAGGGGGGGCGAACACCGGGGAGCTGTTTTTT. The entire variable domain, with the rest obtained from reference TRBV19 and TRBJ2-2, is as follows: DGGITQSPKYLFRKEGQNVTLSCEQNLNHDAMYWYRQDPGQGLRLIYYSQIVNDFQKGDIAEGYSVSREKKESFPLTVTSAQKNPTAFYLCASSVLGGANTGELFFGEGSRLTVL.